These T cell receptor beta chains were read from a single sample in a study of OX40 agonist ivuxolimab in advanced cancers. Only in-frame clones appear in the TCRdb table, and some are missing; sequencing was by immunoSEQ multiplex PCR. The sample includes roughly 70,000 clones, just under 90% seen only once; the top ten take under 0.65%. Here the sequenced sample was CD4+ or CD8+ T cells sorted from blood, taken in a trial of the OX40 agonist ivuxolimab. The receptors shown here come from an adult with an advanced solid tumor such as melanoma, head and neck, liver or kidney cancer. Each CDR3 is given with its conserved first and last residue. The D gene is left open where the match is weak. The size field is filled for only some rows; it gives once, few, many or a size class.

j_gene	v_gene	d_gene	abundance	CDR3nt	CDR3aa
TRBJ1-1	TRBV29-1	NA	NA	TGCAGCGCAGCGACAGGGAACACTGAAGCTTTCTTT	CSAATGNTEAFF
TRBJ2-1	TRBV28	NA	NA	TGTGCCAGCGTATTATGGGGGGAGCAGTTCTTC	CASVLWGEQFF
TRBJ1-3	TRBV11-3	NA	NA	TGTGCCAGCCGGTTAACCTCTGGAAACACCATATATTTT	CASRLTSGNTIYF
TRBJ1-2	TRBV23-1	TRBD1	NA	TGCGCCAGCAGTCAATCGGGCGGACAGGGGGCGCTGAATGGCTACACCTTC	CASSQSGGQGALNGYTF
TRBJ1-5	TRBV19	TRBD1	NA	TGTGCCAGTAGTTCGACAGGGCTTAGCAATCAGCCCCAGCATTTT	CASSSTGLSNQPQHF
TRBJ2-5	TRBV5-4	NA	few	TGTGCCAGCAGCACCGACCGGGGTTCTTGGGAGACCCAGTACTTC	CASSTDRGSWETQYF
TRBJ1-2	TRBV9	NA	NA	TGTGCCAGCAGCCGGGGCAGAGCTAACTATGGCTACACCTTC	CASSRGRANYGYTF
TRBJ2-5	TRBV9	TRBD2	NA	TGTGCCAGCAGCGTGCTAGCGGGAACGCAAGAGACCCAGTACTTC	CASSVLAGTQETQYF
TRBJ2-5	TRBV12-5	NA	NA	TGTGCTAGTGGTTTGGCAGGGTTGGAGACCCAGTACTTC	CASGLAGLETQYF
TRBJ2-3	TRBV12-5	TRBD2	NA	TGTGCTAGTGGTACGGGTCTAGCGGCCACAGATACGCAGTATTTT	CASGTGLAATDTQYF
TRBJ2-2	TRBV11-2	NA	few	TGTGCCAGCAGCTTAGGGACCGGGAACACCGGGGAGCTGTTTTTT	CASSLGTGNTGELFF
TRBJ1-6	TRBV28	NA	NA	TGTGCCAGCAGTTTAGCCGGCGATAATTCACCCCTCCACTTT	CASSLAGDNSPLHF
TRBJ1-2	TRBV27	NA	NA	TGTGCCAGCAGCCTTCTGGGTGACAGGCTCTCGAATGGCTACACCTTC	CASSLLGDRLSNGYTF
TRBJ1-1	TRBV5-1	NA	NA	TGCGCCAGCAGCTTGGCGGTAGGGCCTGAAGCTTTCTTT	CASSLAVGPEAFF
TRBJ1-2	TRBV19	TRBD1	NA	TGTGCCAGTACCTCCGGGACAGGCGGCGGCTACACCTTC	CASTSGTGGGYTF
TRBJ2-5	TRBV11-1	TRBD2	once	TGTGCCAGCAGCAAGGACGGGGGGACAGAGACCCAGTACTTC	CASSKDGGTETQYF
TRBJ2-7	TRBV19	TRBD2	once	TGTGCCAGTAGCCCCCGGATAGCGGGAGCCCACGAGCAGTACTTC	CASSPRIAGAHEQYF
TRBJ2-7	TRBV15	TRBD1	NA	TGTGCCACCAGCAACAGGGGAGCTACGGGGCAGTACTTC	CATSNRGATGQYF
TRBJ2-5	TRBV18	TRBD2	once	TGTGCCAGCTCATCACTAGCGGGAGAATGGGAGACCCAGTACTTC	CASSSLAGEWETQYF
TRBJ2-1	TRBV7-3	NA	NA	TGTGCCAGCAGCTCAGGGAATGAGCAGTTCTTC	CASSSGNEQFF
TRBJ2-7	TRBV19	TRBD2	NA	TGTGCCAGTAGTACCGTACTAGCGGGAGGCACCGAGCAGTACTTC	CASSTVLAGGTEQYF
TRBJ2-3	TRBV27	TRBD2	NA	TGTGCCAGCAGTTTGAAAGCGGGAGGGCCCCACCTCGGGATAAGGACGCAGTATTTT	CASSLKAGGPHLGIRTQYF
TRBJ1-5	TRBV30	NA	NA	TGTGCCTGGAGTGTACAACCAAGGGTTAGCAATCAGCCCCAGCATTTT	CAWSVQPRVSNQPQHF
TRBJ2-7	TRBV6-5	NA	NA	TGTGCCAGCAGTGTTACCTACGAGCAGTACTTC	CASSVTYEQYF
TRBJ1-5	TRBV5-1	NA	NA	TGCGCCAGCAGCTCAGAGGGTGGCAATCAGCCCCAGCATTTT	CASSSEGGNQPQHF
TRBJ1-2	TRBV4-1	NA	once	TGCGCCAGCAGCCTTGCGGGGTCCCATAACTATGGCTACACCTTC	CASSLAGSHNYGYTF
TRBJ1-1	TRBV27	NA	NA	TGTGCCAGCAGTTTATCGGGTTTAGTGAACACTGAAGCTTTCTTT	CASSLSGLVNTEAFF
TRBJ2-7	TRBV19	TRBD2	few	TGTGCCAGTAGTAGGGATCGAGACGCGGGAGTCCGCGAGCAGTACTTC	CASSRDRDAGVREQYF
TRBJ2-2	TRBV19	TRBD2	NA	TGTGCCAGTAGGGGACTAGCGGCGAACACCGGGGAGCTGTTTTTT	CASRGLAANTGELFF
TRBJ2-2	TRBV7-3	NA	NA	TGTGCCAGCAGCGTCGCTTCTAGCTCCGGGGAGCTGTTTTTT	CASSVASSSGELFF
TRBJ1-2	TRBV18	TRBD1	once	TGTGCCAGCTCACCACAGGGGGCGCTTTATGGCTACACCTTC	CASSPQGALYGYTF